The 14 T cell receptor beta chains reported below all come from one sample, sequenced in a study of metastatic and nonmetastatic thyroid tumors. Each patient came to thyroid surgery without any prior treatment (of any kind). TCRdb re-called the PCR reads via MiXCR. Of some 13,000 clones listed, around 25% were seen once; the top ten hold roughly 11%. Sequenced: tumor tissue. All receptors come from a female donor with papillary thyroid cancer or a benign thyroid nodule (not recorded which). Some clones in this sample may be carry-over from other donors' samples.

In this sample, this clone turned up many times. The chain is built from TRBV19 and TRBJ2-1; no clear D gene. V lost 6 bases and J lost 0, with 12 bases in between. The germline V gene has CDR1 LNHDA and CDR2 SQIVND (reference sequence). The CDR3 has 15 residues. The CDR3 is CASSLTGSSYNEQFF. DNA for the CDR3: TGTGCCAGTAGCTTGACGGGTAGCTCCTACAATGAGCAGTTCTTC. The full variable domain, its missing parts supplied by reference TRBV19 and TRBJ2-1, is DGGITQSPKYLFRKEGQNVTLSCEQNLNHDAMYWYRQDPGQGLRLIYYSQIVNDFQKGDIAEGYSVSREKKESFPLTVTSAQKNPTAFYLCASSLTGSSYNEQFFGPGTRLTVL.

By proportion, this clone is medium-sized. V usage is TRBV20-1 and J usage is TRBJ2-1; no firm D call. V shed 2 bases and J shed 10 bases, with 18 bases lying between them. The CDR3 contains 14 residues. Germline values: CDR1 DFQATT, CDR2 SNEGSKA (reference sequence). CDR3 nucleotides: TGCAGTGCTAGATCGGCTAGTCGGGTGGTCGAGCAGTTCTTC. As protein: CSARSASRVVEQFF.

Judged by abundance, this clone is medium-sized (0.01 to 0.1%). The chain couples TRBV20-1 to TRBJ1-1; D unresolved. V gave up 5 bases and J gave up 2 bases, with 18 bases separating them. Looked up from germline, CDR1 is DFQATT and CDR2 is SNEGSKA (reference sequence). This CDR3 is built from 15 residues. The CDR3 protein is CSAGRQGWENTEAFF. The CDR3 DNA follows: TGCAGTGCTGGACGGCAAGGCTGGGAAAACACTGAAGCTTTCTTT.

This clone was counted ten times or more. J is TRBJ2-1 and V is TRBV29-1, with 12 bases matching TRBD2. Trimming removed 6 bases from V and 10 bases from J; junction bases left unmatched: 7. The germline gives CDR1 SQVTM, CDR2 ANQGSEA. The CDR3 has 13 residues. CDR3 DNA sequence: TGCAGCGTGACGACTAGCGGGAGAGACGAGCAGTTCTTC. Translation: CSVTTSGRDEQFF.

In regard to this clone: The junction shows a germline mismatch at one end, possibly a read error. This chain uses TRBV20-1 with TRBJ2-2; D is unresolved. The CDR3 consists of 13 residues. Germline lookup yields CDR1 DFQATT and CDR2 SNEGSKA (reference sequence). The CDR3 DNA reads as TGCAGTTCTAGAGTAGGGCGAGGTTGGGAGCTGTTTTTT. This translates into CSSRVGRGWELFF.

In this sample, this clone turned up a few times. The chain employs TRBV6-1 and TRBJ2-7, with 10 bases that match TRBD2. After removal of 5 bases from V and 3 bases from J, the junction contained 10 bases not matched to a gene. The CDR3 extends over 16 amino acids. From germline, CDR1 is MNHNS and CDR2 SASEGT. CDR3 nucleotide sequence: TGTGCCAGCAGTACACGGGGGGGACTAGCGTTCTACGAGCAGTACTTC. Translated: CASSTRGGLAFYEQYF.

This clone is deemed medium-sized. V is TRBV2 and J is TRBJ2-7; 7 positions agree with TRBD2. V was clipped by 5 bases and J by 2 bases; unmatched bases: 3. From germline, CDR1 is SNHLY and CDR2 FYNNEI. The CDR3 is 13 residues long. CDR3 coding DNA: TGTGCCAGCAGTCCTAGCGGAACCTACGAGCAGTACTTC. Its protein is CASSPSGTYEQYF.

The rearrangement joins TRBV5-8 to TRBJ1-6; 9 nucleotides agree with TRBD1. The CDR3 is made up of 15 amino acids. The ends lost 5 bases at V and 13 bases at J; junction bases unmatched: 13. Per germline, CDR1 SGHTS and CDR2 YDEGEE. Here the CDR3 DNA reads TGTGCCAGCAGTCCTACGACAGGGGGTGGAAGTCCCCTCCACTTT. It is translated as CASSPTTGGGSPLHF.

A remark on this clone: This may arise from a read error, as a much more abundant clone is one base away. The genes are TRBV11-3 and TRBJ2-5, with D perhaps matching TRBD1 or TRBD2 (6 bases each). Per the germline V gene, CDR1 is SGHNT and CDR2 is YENEEA. CDR3 length equals 14 residues. The CDR3 here is CASSLGGAQETQCF. The CDR3 DNA is TGTGCCAGCAGCTTAGGGGGGGCCCAAGAGACCCAGTGCTTC.

The CDR3 sequence: CASSLLVGKAYNEQFF. Written as DNA, the CDR3 is TGTGCCAGCAGCTTACTCGTCGGAAAGGCATACAATGAGCAGTTCTTC. The V and J genes are TRBV11-2 and TRBJ2-1, with D unclear. Germline CDR1 SGHAT, CDR2 FQNNGV. Trimming pared 2 bases from V and 4 bases from J, leaving 15 bases between. This CDR3 contains 16 residues.

The chain carries TRBV5-1 and TRBJ1-1; 8 bases agree with TRBD1. CDR3 size: 16 residues. J lost 1 base, V lost 0 bases, and 5 bases had no gene match. The germline CDR1 and CDR2 sequences are SGHRS and YFSETQ. CDR3 in DNA: TGCGCCAGCAGCTTGGAGGGGACAGGATGGAACACTGAAGCTTTCTTT. It yields the protein CASSLEGTGWNTEAFF.

This clone has only a few counts. One end of the junction varies from germline; a read error may be responsible. The V call is TRBV10-1, the J call TRBJ2-4; the D gene is possibly TRBD1 (6 bases). The V gene's germline CDR1 is WNHNN and CDR2 SYGVQD (reference sequence). The CDR3 extends over 14 amino acids. CDR3 in DNA: TGTGCCAGCAGCCCAACAGGGTCCGGGTACATTCAGTACTTC. Translating gives CASSPTGSGYIQYF.

This clone was seen a handful of times. V usage is TRBV28 and J usage is TRBJ1-2; D gene unclear. The CDR3 consists of 12 residues. Trimming took 7 bases from V and 5 from J, leaving 11 bases between them. Per the germline V gene, CDR1 is MDHEN and CDR2 is SYDVKM. This chain's CDR3 is CASIGARYGYTF. DNA for the CDR3: TGTGCCAGCATAGGAGCAAGATATGGCTACACCTTC.

This chain uses TRBV9 with TRBJ1-2; D gene ambiguous. V lost 3 bases, J lost 8 bases, and 8 bases lay in between. There are 11 residues in the CDR3. In germline, CDR1 is SGDLS, CDR2 YYNGEE. The CDR3 here is CASSAGKGYTF. The CDR3 nucleotides are TGTGCCAGCAGCGCCGGAAAAGGCTACACCTTC.